Below, 10 T cell receptor beta chains from the same sample are listed, as sequenced in a study of cytomegalovirus exposure and HLA in healthy donors. The PCR ran on 60 Vbeta and 13 Jbeta primers. Data came from immunoSEQ multiplex PCR; TCRdb stores just in-frame clones and leaves some out. The table lists over 150,000 clones, roughly 81% of them singletons. The sample comprised PBMCs. The receptor source for this set is a girl aged 5-17 years in good health and CMV-seropositive.

Only a few counts were recorded for this clone. The rearrangement joins TRBV7-9 to TRBJ1-3; TRBD1 is a possible D gene (5 bases). V dropped 2 bases and J dropped 4 bases, with 12 bases sitting between them. The CDR3 extends over 15 amino acids. Germline V CDR1 and CDR2: SEHNR, FQNEAQ (reference sequence). The CDR3 sequence: CASSLHGGNGNTIYF. CDR3 nucleotides: TGTGCCAGCAGCTTACATGGGGGGAACGGAAACACCATATATTTT.

The chain recombines TRBV5-4 with TRBJ2-1; 9 positions match TRBD1. J lost 10 bases, V lost 0 bases, and 11 bases had no gene match. The CDR3 has 16 amino acids. Germline CDR1 SGHNT, CDR2 YYREEE (reference sequence). CDR3 coding DNA: TGTGCCAGCAGCTTGGACAGGGGGCCTGGTTCTTCCGAGCAGTTCTTC. This sequence encodes CASSLDRGPGSSEQFF. The full variable domain, in which reference TRBV5-4 and TRBJ2-1 provide the parts outside the CDR3, is ETGVTQSPTHLIKTRGQQVTLRCSSQSGHNTVSWYQQALGQGPQFIFQYYREEENGRGNFPPRFSGLQFPNYSSELNVNALELDDSALYLCASSLDRGPGSSEQFFGPGTRLTVL.

This chain joins TRBV27 and TRBJ1-2; D is ambiguous. Between the trimmed V and J ends, which lost 0 bases and 1 base, there was a span of 9 bases. This CDR3 region has 15 residues. Germline V lookup: CDR1 MNHEY, CDR2 SMNVEV (reference sequence). In DNA, the CDR3 is TGTGCCAGCAGTTTATCCATTGGAGTTAACTATGGCTACACCTTC. This codes for CASSLSIGVNYGYTF.

This clone was recorded once. The genes are TRBV18 and TRBJ2-3, with TRBD2 matching over 8 bases. After removal of 2 bases from V and 2 bases from J, the junction contained 9 bases not matched to a gene. Germline V lookup: CDR1 KGHSH, CDR2 LQKENI. The CDR3 sequence is 17 residues long. CDR3 nucleotide sequence: TGTGCCAGCTCACCAGAGGCGGGGGGACGCCCCACAGATACGCAGTATTTT. Translation: CASSPEAGGRPTDTQYF.

With regard to this clone: A junction boundary mismatches the germline segment, possibly from a read error. Other DNA sequences in this sample translate to the same CDR3. V and J are TRBV9 and TRBJ2-2; the match to TRBD2 covers 12 bases. Per germline, CDR1 SGDLS and CDR2 YYNGEE. The CDR3 spans 18 residues. The CDR3 here is CASSVPGTSGPYTGELFF. DNA for the CDR3: TGTGCCAGCAGCGTACCCGGGACTAGCGGGCCGTACACTGGGGAGCTGTTTTTT.

This chain uses TRBV27 with TRBJ1-6; D perhaps matches TRBD1 (5 bases). V was pared by 7 bases and J by 5 bases, with 18 bases between. Germline V lookup: CDR1 MNHEY, CDR2 SMNVEV (reference sequence). CDR3 length equals 16 residues. CDR3 loop: CASTSGGTPNNSPLHF. The CDR3 DNA is TGTGCCAGCACTTCAGGAGGGACTCCGAATAATTCACCCCTCCACTTT.

V is TRBV9 and J is TRBJ2-1, with D possibly matching TRBD1 (5 bases). The germline V gene has CDR1 SGDLS and CDR2 YYNGEE. Trimming shortened V by 2 bases and J by 2 bases, and 11 bases separated the two germline ends. The CDR3 has 15 amino acids. CDR3 region: CASSVTVGTYNEQFF. CDR3 bases: TGTGCCAGCAGCGTGACAGTGGGGACCTACAATGAGCAGTTCTTC.

The V and J genes are TRBV5-8 and TRBJ1-2, with D perhaps matching TRBD1 (6 bases). V was cut by 5 bases and J by 0 bases, with 11 bases left in between. The CDR3 sequence is 14 residues long. Germline V CDR1 and CDR2: SGHTS, YDEGEE. The CDR3: CASRPGTTNYGYTF. The CDR3, as DNA: TGTGCCAGCAGACCAGGGACAACTAACTATGGCTACACCTTC.

The V and J genes are TRBV30 and TRBJ2-1; D gene ambiguous. Germline V CDR1 and CDR2: GTSNPN, SVGIG (reference sequence). The germline V and J ends were trimmed by 0 bases and 1 base, with 10 bases remaining between them. The CDR3 spans 15 residues. CDR3 region: CAWSVPWASYNEQFF. DNA for the CDR3: TGTGCCTGGAGTGTACCTTGGGCATCCTACAATGAGCAGTTCTTC.

The chain joins TRBV2 to TRBJ2-1, with TRBD2 matching over 9 bases. J lost 4 bases, V lost 1 base, and 2 bases had no gene match. Per germline, CDR1 SNHLY and CDR2 FYNNEI. The CDR3 runs 15 residues. The CDR3 DNA reads TGTGCCAGCAGTGAAGAGACTAGCGGTTACAATGAGCAGTTCTTC. This codes for CASSEETSGYNEQFF.